The source of this T cell receptor (beta chain) is a study of lymphopenia after photon versus proton radiotherapy. The table came from immunoSEQ multiplex PCR; TCRdb's copy has only in-frame clones and leaves some out. The repertoire holds 25,000 to 35,000 clones, with roughly 87% as singletons. This CDR3 is built from 17 residues. Trimming shortened V by 1 base and J by 2 bases, and 15 bases separated the two germline ends. CDR1 is LGHNA and CDR2 is YNFKEQ in the germline V gene. The chain has TRBV4-2 and TRBJ1-5; the D is unclear. This TCR derives from a woman aged 70-85 years with pancreatic cancer. Some clones in this sample may be carry-over from other donors' samples. Sequences were derived from peripheral blood, sampled from a patient treated with proton-based radiotherapy. CDR3 residues: CASSQADGGSGNQPQHF. CDR3 DNA: TGTGCCAGCAGCCAAGCAGATGGAGGGTCGGGCAATCAGCCCCAGCATTTT.